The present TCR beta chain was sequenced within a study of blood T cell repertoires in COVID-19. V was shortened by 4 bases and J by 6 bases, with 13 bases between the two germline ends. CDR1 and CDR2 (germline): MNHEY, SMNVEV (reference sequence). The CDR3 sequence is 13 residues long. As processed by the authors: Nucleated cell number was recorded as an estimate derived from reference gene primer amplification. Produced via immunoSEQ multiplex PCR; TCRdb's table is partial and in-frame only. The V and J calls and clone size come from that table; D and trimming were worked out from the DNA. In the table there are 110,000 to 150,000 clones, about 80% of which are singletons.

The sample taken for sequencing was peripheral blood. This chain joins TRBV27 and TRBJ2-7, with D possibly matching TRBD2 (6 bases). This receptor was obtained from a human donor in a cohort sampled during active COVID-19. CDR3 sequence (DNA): TGTGCCAGCAGTTCAAGACTTAGCGGCGAGCAGTACTTC. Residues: CASSSRLSGEQYF.